A selection of T cell receptor beta chains follows, all from one sample in a study of CD8+CD57+ T cells in acquired aplastic anemia. TCRdb analysed the reads with MiXCR anew, one entry per CDR3 protein. Of under 350,000 distinct CDR3 sequences in the sample, 45% to 65% were seen once. Sequenced: sorted CD4+, CD8+, or CD8+CD57+ T cells (not recorded which) from PBMCs. The receptors shown here come from a human donor with aplastic anemia. CDR3s include the opening cysteine and the closing phenylalanine or tryptophan. Fields, in order: CDR3 DNA, CDR3 protein, J gene, D gene, V gene, clone size, CDR3 length. The D gene is left open where the match is weak. Rows may omit the clone size; those that give it use once, few, many or a size class.

DNA: TGTGCCAGCAGGAAGCGAGACACGTCCTCCCACTACGAGCAGTACTTC; CDR3: CASRKRDTSSHYEQYF; J: TRBJ2-7; D: -; V: TRBV7-9; size: -; length: 16
DNA: TGTGCCATCAGTGAGTCGGTCAGGGGTTCCTATGGCTACACCTTC; CDR3: CAISESVRGSYGYTF; J: TRBJ1-2; D: -; V: TRBV10-3; size: -; length: 15
DNA: TGCGCCAGCTCGATGGGCGCCAAAAACATTCAGTACTTC; CDR3: CASSMGAKNIQYF; J: TRBJ2-4; D: -; V: TRBV5-1; size: many; length: 13
DNA: TGTGCCAGCAGCCGACAGGGGCCCCACAATGAGCAGTTCTTC; CDR3: CASSRQGPHNEQFF; J: TRBJ2-1; D: TRBD1; V: TRBV12-3/TRBV12-4; size: many; length: 14
DNA: TGTGCCAGCAGCTTGTCGACGGGACAGCCCCAGCATTTT; CDR3: CASSLSTGQPQHF; J: TRBJ1-5; D: -; V: TRBV5-5; size: many; length: 13
DNA: TGTGCCAGCAGCTTAGGAGTTGATGTGGATACGCAGTATTTT; CDR3: CASSLGVDVDTQYF; J: TRBJ2-3; D: -; V: TRBV11-2; size: -; length: 14
DNA: TGCGCCAGCTCCGCCCACTACGAGCAGTACTTC; CDR3: CASSAHYEQYF; J: TRBJ2-7; D: -; V: TRBV10-2; size: -; length: 11
DNA: TGTGCCAGCAGCCATTATACAGCGGGGACAGAGACCCAGTACTTC; CDR3: CASSHYTAGTETQYF; J: TRBJ2-5; D: TRBD2; V: TRBV3-1; size: many; length: 15
DNA: TGTGCCGCCGGGAGCAGGGGGAGAGAAAAACTGTTTTTT; CDR3: CAAGSRGREKLFF; J: TRBJ1-4; D: TRBD1; V: TRBV7-6; size: -; length: 13
DNA: TGTGCCAGCAGCGTATCTTCCCTGAACACTGAAGCTTTCTTT; CDR3: CASSVSSLNTEAFF; J: TRBJ1-1; D: -; V: TRBV9; size: -; length: 14
DNA: TGCGCCAGCAGCTTGTTCCTAGCGGGCTACGAGCAGTACTTC; CDR3: CASSLFLAGYEQYF; J: TRBJ2-7; D: TRBD2; V: TRBV5-1; size: few; length: 14
DNA: TGTGCCAGCAGTTACCAAGGACAGGGGATTTCACCCCTCCACTTT; CDR3: CASSYQGQGISPLHF; J: TRBJ1-6; D: TRBD1; V: TRBV6-5; size: many; length: 15
DNA: TGTGCCAGCAGCCAAGGACTAAGTTACAATGAGCAGTTCTTC; CDR3: CASSQGLSYNEQFF; J: TRBJ2-1; D: -; V: TRBV4-2; size: many; length: 14
DNA: TGTGCCAGCAGCGCGGACAGGGGAGGGGAGACCCAGTACTTC; CDR3: CASSADRGGETQYF; J: TRBJ2-5; D: TRBD1; V: TRBV6-1; size: many; length: 14
DNA: TGTGCCAGCAGCTTCTCTTACAATGAGCAGTTCTTC; CDR3: CASSFSYNEQFF; J: TRBJ2-1; D: -; V: TRBV7-9; size: many; length: 12
DNA: TGTGCCAGCAAGTTATATGAGCAGTTCTTC; CDR3: CASKLYEQFF; J: TRBJ2-1; D: -; V: TRBV12-3/TRBV12-4; size: -; length: 10
DNA: TGTGCCAGCAGCCTAGTAATGGAGGCAGCCCTTTATGGCTACACCTTC; CDR3: CASSLVMEAALYGYTF; J: TRBJ1-2; D: -; V: TRBV11-2; size: few; length: 16
DNA: TGTGCCAGCAGTTCCACAGTCACCTACGAGCAGTACTTC; CDR3: CASSSTVTYEQYF; J: TRBJ2-7; D: -; V: TRBV12-3/TRBV12-4; size: -; length: 13
DNA: TGTGCCAGCAGCTTTTGGGTTAGCGCTCGCACAGATACGCAGTATTTT; CDR3: CASSFWVSARTDTQYF; J: TRBJ2-3; D: -; V: TRBV7-2; size: -; length: 16
DNA: TGCGCCAGCAGCCAACAGACAGGGGTCGGGGAGCTGTTTTTT; CDR3: CASSQQTGVGELFF; J: TRBJ2-2; D: TRBD1; V: TRBV4-1; size: -; length: 14
DNA: TGTGCCAGCAGCTCCCGGACAGGGTATCGTATGCAGTTCTTC; CDR3: CASSSRTGYRMQFF; J: TRBJ2-1; D: TRBD1; V: TRBV7-8; size: many; length: 14
DNA: TGCAGTGCCCTACCGACTAGCGGGGGTTACGAGCAGTACTTC; CDR3: CSALPTSGGYEQYF; J: TRBJ2-7; D: TRBD2; V: TRBV20-1; size: -; length: 14
DNA: TGCGCCGGCAGCTTACAGGGCAGGATTAATGAAAAACTGTTTTTT; CDR3: CAGSLQGRINEKLFF; J: TRBJ1-4; D: -; V: TRBV5-1; size: -; length: 15
DNA: TGTGCCAGCAGCTTAGAAGGCAGACTCACCGGGGAGCTGTTTTTT; CDR3: CASSLEGRLTGELFF; J: TRBJ2-2; D: -; V: TRBV7-9; size: -; length: 15
DNA: TGTGCCAGCAGTGAGGGACTAAAGGGATTGGACACCGGGGAGCTGTTTTTT; CDR3: CASSEGLKGLDTGELFF; J: TRBJ2-2; D: TRBD2; V: TRBV2; size: -; length: 17
DNA: TGTGCCAGCAGCTTAGGCTGGGACAGACCCAATGAGCAGTTCTTC; CDR3: CASSLGWDRPNEQFF; J: TRBJ2-1; D: TRBD1; V: TRBV7-3; size: -; length: 15
DNA: TGCGCCATCAGTGACCGCAAGACAGGGAAGGCCAATCAGCCCCAGCATTTT; CDR3: CAISDRKTGKANQPQHF; J: TRBJ1-5; D: TRBD1; V: TRBV10-1; size: few; length: 17
DNA: TGTGCCAGCGGTTATCCAATCGAGGGTAGCAATCAGCCCCAGCATTTT; CDR3: CASGYPIEGSNQPQHF; J: TRBJ1-5; D: -; V: TRBV7-9; size: -; length: 16
DNA: TGCGCCAGCAGCTTGCGTAGGGACGAGCAGTACTTC; CDR3: CASSLRRDEQYF; J: TRBJ2-7; D: -; V: TRBV5-1; size: few; length: 12
DNA: TGTGCCATCAGTGAGCGGGACCGCCAGACCCAGTACTTC; CDR3: CAISERDRQTQYF; J: TRBJ2-5; D: -; V: TRBV10-3; size: -; length: 13
DNA: TGTGCCAGCTCACAAGGGCAGGCGAGCTCCTACGAGCAGTACTTC; CDR3: CASSQGQASSYEQYF; J: TRBJ2-7; D: -; V: TRBV18; size: -; length: 15
DNA: TGTGCCAGCAGCTTAGGTTCGGAGAACACTGAAGCTTTCTTT; CDR3: CASSLGSENTEAFF; J: TRBJ1-1; D: -; V: TRBV7-8; size: -; length: 14
DNA: TGCGCCAGCAGCTCCGTACTAGCGTCCTACCAAGAGACCCAGTACTTC; CDR3: CASSSVLASYQETQYF; J: TRBJ2-5; D: TRBD2; V: TRBV4-3; size: -; length: 16
DNA: TGTGCCAGCAGCGTCAGCGGGGGGAACGGGGAGCTGTTTTTT; CDR3: CASSVSGGNGELFF; J: TRBJ2-2; D: TRBD2; V: TRBV5-4; size: few; length: 14
DNA: TGTGCCAGCAGCTTAATCGCGTTGGACGGACCCTACGAGCAGTACTTC; CDR3: CASSLIALDGPYEQYF; J: TRBJ2-7; D: -; V: TRBV7-9; size: -; length: 16
DNA: TGTGCCAGCAGCGTAGAAGTGGGGACCCAGTACTTC; CDR3: CASSVEVGTQYF; J: TRBJ2-5; D: -; V: TRBV9; size: -; length: 12
DNA: TGCAGTGCTAAGAACAGTAGACAGATTCCCACCTCCAACGTCCTGACTTTC; CDR3: CSAKNSRQIPTSNVLTF; J: TRBJ2-6; D: -; V: TRBV20-1; size: -; length: 17
DNA: TGTGCCAGCAGCTTAGACGGGAGAGGGTACACCGGGGAGCTGTTTTTT; CDR3: CASSLDGRGYTGELFF; J: TRBJ2-2; D: -; V: TRBV13; size: -; length: 16
DNA: TGCGCCAGCAGCCAAGAATTTTCCGGGGATGGCTACACCTTC; CDR3: CASSQEFSGDGYTF; J: TRBJ1-2; D: -; V: TRBV4-1; size: many; length: 14
DNA: TGTGCCACCAGTGATTTGGTCGGGAGTAGGTACGAGCAGTACTTC; CDR3: CATSDLVGSRYEQYF; J: TRBJ2-7; D: -; V: TRBV24-1; size: -; length: 15